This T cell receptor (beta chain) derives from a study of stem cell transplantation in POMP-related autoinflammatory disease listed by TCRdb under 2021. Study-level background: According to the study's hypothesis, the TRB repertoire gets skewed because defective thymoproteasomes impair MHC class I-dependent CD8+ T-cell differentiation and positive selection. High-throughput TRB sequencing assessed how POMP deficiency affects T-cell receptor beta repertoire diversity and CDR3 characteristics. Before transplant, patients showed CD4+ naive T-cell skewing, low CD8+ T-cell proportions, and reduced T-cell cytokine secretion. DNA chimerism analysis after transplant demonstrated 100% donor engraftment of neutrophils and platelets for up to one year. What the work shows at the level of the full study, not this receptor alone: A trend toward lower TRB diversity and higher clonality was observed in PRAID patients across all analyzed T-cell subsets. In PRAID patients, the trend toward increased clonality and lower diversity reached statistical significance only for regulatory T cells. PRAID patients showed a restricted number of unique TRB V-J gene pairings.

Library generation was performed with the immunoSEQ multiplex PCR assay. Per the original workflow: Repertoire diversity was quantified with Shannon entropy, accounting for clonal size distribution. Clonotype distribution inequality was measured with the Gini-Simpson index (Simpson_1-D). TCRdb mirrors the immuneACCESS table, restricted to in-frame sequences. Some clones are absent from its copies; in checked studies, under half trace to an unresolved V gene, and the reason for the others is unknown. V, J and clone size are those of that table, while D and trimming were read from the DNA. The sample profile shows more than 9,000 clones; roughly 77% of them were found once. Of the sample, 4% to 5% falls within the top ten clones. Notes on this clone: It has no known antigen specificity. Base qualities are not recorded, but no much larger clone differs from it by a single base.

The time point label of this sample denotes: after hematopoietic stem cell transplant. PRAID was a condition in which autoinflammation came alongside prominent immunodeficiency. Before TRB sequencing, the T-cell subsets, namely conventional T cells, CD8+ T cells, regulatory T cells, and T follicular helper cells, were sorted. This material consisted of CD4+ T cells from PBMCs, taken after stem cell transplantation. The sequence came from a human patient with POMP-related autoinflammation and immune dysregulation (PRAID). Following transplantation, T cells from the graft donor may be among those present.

The CDR3 here reads CASSYTGTVAGELFF. The sequence in DNA is TGTGCCAGCAGTTACACAGGGACAGTCGCCGGGGAGCTGTTTTTT. Here the chain combines TRBV6-5 and TRBJ2-2, with 7 central nucleotides matching TRBD1. CDR1 and CDR2 (MNHEY, SVGAGI) derive from the germline V gene. The junction shows trimming of 2 bases on V and 6 bases on J, and the gene matches do not reach 6 bases of it. From cysteine to phenylalanine, the CDR3 is 15 amino acids long. The CDR3 DNA has 45 bases and is translated from base 1.